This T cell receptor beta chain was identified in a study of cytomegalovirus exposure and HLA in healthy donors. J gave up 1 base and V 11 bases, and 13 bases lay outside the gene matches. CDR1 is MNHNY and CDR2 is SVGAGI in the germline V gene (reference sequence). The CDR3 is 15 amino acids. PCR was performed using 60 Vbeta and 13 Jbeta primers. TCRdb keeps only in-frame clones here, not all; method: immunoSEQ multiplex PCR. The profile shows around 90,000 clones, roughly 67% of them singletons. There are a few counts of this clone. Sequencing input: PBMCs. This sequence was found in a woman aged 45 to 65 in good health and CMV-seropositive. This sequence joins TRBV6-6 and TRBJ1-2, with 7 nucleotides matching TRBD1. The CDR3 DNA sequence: TGTGCCGCCGGGGTCCCGGACAGGCTTAACTATGGCTACACCTTC. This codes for CAAGVPDRLNYGYTF.